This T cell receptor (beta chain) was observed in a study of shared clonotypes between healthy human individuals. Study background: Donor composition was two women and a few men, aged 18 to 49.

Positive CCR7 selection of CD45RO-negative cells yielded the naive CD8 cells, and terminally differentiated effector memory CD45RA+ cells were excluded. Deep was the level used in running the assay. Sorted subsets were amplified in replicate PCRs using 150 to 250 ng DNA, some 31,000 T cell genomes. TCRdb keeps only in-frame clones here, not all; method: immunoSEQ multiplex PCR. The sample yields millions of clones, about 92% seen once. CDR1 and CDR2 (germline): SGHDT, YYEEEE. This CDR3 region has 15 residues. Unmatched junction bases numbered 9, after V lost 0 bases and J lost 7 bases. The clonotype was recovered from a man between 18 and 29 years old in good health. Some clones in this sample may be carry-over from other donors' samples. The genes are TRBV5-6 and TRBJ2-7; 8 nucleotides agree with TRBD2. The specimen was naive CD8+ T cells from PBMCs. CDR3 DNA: TGTGCCAGCAGCTTGGGACGAGGACTAGCTAGTGAGCAGTACTTC. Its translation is CASSLGRGLASEQYF.